This entry lists 21 T cell receptor beta chains sequenced from one sample in a study of blood T cells in healthy people across ages (dated by TCRdb to the mid-2010s). Receptors were amplified or captured by 5' RACE. For sequencing, an Illumina HiSeq 2500 was employed. The second PCR ran for roughly 6 to 11 cycles and used a J-beta primer mix along with a sample-barcoded 5' primer. TCRdb reran the public reads through fastp at Q25 and MiXCR, keeping productive beta chains. Rows matching on CDR3 protein sequence are summarized as one entry with the most common DNA and genes. The sample profile shows 650,000 to 800,000 distinct CDR3 sequences; around two fifths of them were found once. The top ten clones comprise roughly 19% of the sample. The sequenced material came from blood. The receptors here all came from a man between 60 and 70 years old in good health.

This chain connects TRBV28 to TRBJ2-7; the match to TRBD1 covers 7 bases. Germline trimming cut 5 bases from V and 0 bases from J; bases unmatched to any gene: 19. The germline V gene has CDR1 MDHEN and CDR2 SYDVKM. The CDR3 has 19 amino acids. The CDR3 loop reads CASSPTTGNSRGSSYEQYF. The CDR3 coding sequence is TGTGCCAGCAGTCCCACGACAGGGAATTCGAGGGGGAGCTCCTACGAGCAGTACTTC.

J is TRBJ2-3 and V is TRBV20-1, with 7 bases fitting TRBD1. From germline, CDR1 is DFQATT and CDR2 SNEGSKA (reference sequence). The CDR3 length is 16 residues. V dropped 3 bases and J dropped 0; count of bases not matched to a gene: 9. The CDR3 loop reads CSASWRPGGSTDTQYF. The CDR3 bases are TGCAGTGCTAGCTGGCGCCCAGGGGGAAGCACAGATACGCAGTATTTT.

Only a few counts were recorded for this clonotype. The chain employs TRBV20-1 and TRBJ2-7; 7 bases match TRBD2. The CDR3 length is 14 residues. V shed 5 bases, J shed 2 bases, and the junction held 9 bases outside the gene matches. Germline V gives CDR1 DFQATT, CDR2 SNEGSKA (reference sequence). The CDR3 bases are TGCAGTGCTCAACCGGGACTAAATACCTACGAGCAGTACTTC. The encoded protein is CSAQPGLNTYEQYF.

The chain joins TRBV5-1 to TRBJ1-4, with 10 bases matching TRBD1. J was trimmed by 8 bases and V by 4 bases; bases with no gene match: 5. The CDR3 spans 14 residues. CDR1 is SGHRS and CDR2 is YFSETQ in the germline V gene. This CDR3 is CASSAGQGIEKLFF. DNA of the CDR3: TGCGCCAGCAGCGCGGGACAGGGGATAGAAAAACTGTTTTTT.

The J gene is TRBJ2-7, the V gene TRBV11-3; D gene ambiguous. Germline lookup yields CDR1 SGHNT and CDR2 YENEEA. Trimming shortened V by 11 bases and J by 3 bases, and 11 bases separated the two germline ends. CDR3 length: 11 amino acids. The DNA of the CDR3 is TGTGCCTGCTCGACGGGCTACGAGCAGTACTTC. Amino acids: CACSTGYEQYF.

This clonotype has just a few counts. The rearrangement uses TRBV27 and TRBJ2-7; D gene ambiguous. CDR1 is MNHEY and CDR2 is SMNVEV in the germline V gene (reference sequence). V lost 8 bases and J 1 base, leaving 9 bases between the germline ends. The CDR3 spans 12 residues. CDR3 region: CASGHFSYEQYF. CDR3 DNA sequence: TGTGCCAGCGGGCACTTTTCCTACGAGCAGTACTTC.

The chain couples TRBV7-3 to TRBJ2-3; TRBD1 matches at 7 bases. The V gene's germline CDR1 is SGHTA and CDR2 FQGTGA. This CDR3 comprises 15 residues. The V gene end was trimmed by 1 base and the J gene end by 3 bases; junction bases not matched to a gene: 4. CDR3 coding DNA: TGTGCCAGCAGCTTAAAAGGGGGCAGGACAGATACGCAGTATTTT. Amino acids: CASSLKGGRTDTQYF.

This clonotype was seen only once. The gene calls are TRBV27 and TRBJ2-1; TRBD1 agrees at 8 bases. The CDR3 has 16 residues. Germline V CDR1 and CDR2: MNHEY, SMNVEV (reference sequence). Losses at the gene ends were 2 bases for V and 4 bases for J; bases not matched to a gene: 7. DNA for the CDR3: TGTGCCAGCAGTTTACGCCCAGGGGGCGCGTACAATGAGCAGTTCTTC. Residues: CASSLRPGGAYNEQFF.

Regarding this clonotype: At one boundary the junction diverges from the germline segment, which might be a read error. The chain's CDR3 is CASSFSGESISNTWELFF. Here the CDR3 DNA reads TGTGCCAGCAGCTTTAGCGGGGAATCTATCTCGAACACCTGGGAGCTGTTTTTT. The chain employs TRBV7-2 and TRBJ2-2, with 8 positions matching TRBD2. Per the germline V gene, CDR1 is SGHTA and CDR2 is FQGNSA. The CDR3 extends over 18 amino acids.

The chain links TRBV5-6 to TRBJ2-4; 10 bases match TRBD1. The tail of the sequence fits TRBJ2-7 better, so the J call may be wrong. The CDR3 sequence is 18 residues long. Germline V lookup: CDR1 SGHDT, CDR2 YYEEEE. The CDR3 reads CASSLYLVVVTGGSEQYF. In DNA form, the CDR3 reads TGTGCCAGCAGCTTGTACTTGGTGGTCGTGACAGGGGGCTCCGAGCAGTACTTC.

The rearrangement links TRBV5-1 to TRBJ2-3, with 8 bases that match TRBD2. The trim removed 2 bases at V and 4 bases at J, leaving 9 bases unmatched. The germline gives CDR1 SGHRS, CDR2 YFSETQ. This CDR3 is 16 amino acids long. DNA for the CDR3: TGCGCCAGCAGCTTACGTGCGGGGGGAACCTCAGATACGCAGTATTTT. Translating it yields CASSLRAGGTSDTQYF.

To note about this clonotype: A junction end diverges from the germline sequence, so it may reflect a read error. The chain couples TRBV7-2 to TRBJ2-7; 9 bases line up with TRBD2. This CDR3 has 16 residues. Germline assignment: CDR1 SGHTA and CDR2 FQGNSA. CDR3 residues: CASSFGLAPYSYGQYF. CDR3 DNA: TGTGCCAGCAGCTTCGGACTAGCGCCATACTCCTACGGGCAGTACTTC.

In regard to this clonotype: One end of the junction varies from germline; a read error may be responsible. This rearrangement joins TRBV6-2 or TRBV6-3 to TRBJ2-5; D not resolved. Germline V gene data show CDR1 as MNHEY and CDR2 as SVGEGT. This CDR3 comprises 14 residues. This CDR3 reads CASIFGPAQETLYF. The DNA of the CDR3 is TGTGCCAGCATTTTCGGCCCGGCCCAAGAGACCCTGTACTTC.

In nucleotides, the CDR3 is TGCAGTGCTGAAGAAGCGGGGGTAGAGACCCAGTACTTC. This translates into CSAEEAGVETQYF. The chain combines TRBV20-1 with TRBJ2-5, with 8 bases fitting TRBD2. After removal of 5 bases from V and 4 bases from J, the junction contained 6 bases not matched to a gene. The germline V gene encodes CDR1 DFQATT and CDR2 SNEGSKA (reference sequence). This CDR3 contains 13 residues.

The rearrangement joins TRBV12-3 or TRBV12-4 to TRBJ2-7; D call uncertain. V lost 5 bases and J 5 bases, leaving 19 bases between the germline ends. The CDR3 is 15 amino acids. The CDR3 loop is CASSPGSVRIDEQYF. DNA of the CDR3: TGTGCCAGCAGTCCAGGATCGGTTAGAATCGACGAGCAGTACTTC.

The V call is TRBV11-2, the J call TRBJ2-7; perhaps TRBD1 as D (6 bases). Germline V gene data show CDR1 as SGHAT and CDR2 as FQNNGV. CDR3 length: 15 amino acids. Trimming took 2 bases from V and 3 from J, leaving 14 bases between them. In DNA form, the CDR3 reads TGTGCCAGCAGCTTATCGACAGGTGATTTCTACGAGCAGTACTTC. Protein: CASSLSTGDFYEQYF.

CDR3 sequence: CASSQALNTIYF. The DNA for the CDR3 is TGTGCCAGCAGCCAGGCACTGAACACCATATATTTT. The J gene is TRBJ1-3, the V gene TRBV3-1, with no clear D. Germline CDR1 and CDR2: LGHDT and YNNKEL (reference sequence). The germline V and J ends were trimmed by 3 bases and 7 bases, with 7 bases remaining between them. This CDR3 comprises 12 residues.

This clonotype showed up just a few times. The chain carries TRBV6-5 and TRBJ1-2, with 9 bases that match TRBD1. The CDR3 is made up of 14 amino acids. Unmatched junction bases numbered 6, after V lost 5 bases and J lost 5 bases. CDR1 and CDR2 from the germline V gene are MNHEY and SVGAGI. CDR3 sequence (DNA): TGTGCCAGCAGTGCGGACAGGGGCGGATATGGCTACACCTTC. This translates into CASSADRGGYGYTF.

J is TRBJ2-2 and V is TRBV5-1; 8 bases line up with TRBD1. V trimming: 4 bases; J trimming: 5 bases; junction bases outside the gene matches: 7. The CDR3 sequence is 15 residues long. Germline assignment: CDR1 SGHRS and CDR2 YFSETQ. In DNA form, the CDR3 reads TGCGCCAGCAGCGCCGCAACAGGGGGAACCGGGGAGCTGTTTTTT. Translating it yields CASSAATGGTGELFF. The whole variable domain, remainder taken from reference TRBV5-1 and TRBJ2-2, is KAGVTQTPRYLIKTRGQQVTLSCSPISGHRSVSWYQQTPGQGLQFLFEYFSETQRNKGNFPGRFSGRQFSNSRSEMNVSTLELGDSALYLCASSAATGGTGELFFGEGSRLTVL.

This chain uses TRBV12-3 or TRBV12-4 with TRBJ2-1; D is unclear. The CDR3 has 14 residues. V was pared by 1 base and J by 4 bases, with 8 bases between. The DNA for the CDR3 is TGTGCCAGCAGTTTAGAAGCCCGGTACAATGAGCAGTTCTTC. Translation gives CASSLEARYNEQFF.

The chain combines TRBV27 with TRBJ2-1; TRBD1 aligns across 11 bases. The CDR3 totals 15 residues. CDR1 and CDR2 from the germline V gene are MNHEY and SMNVEV (reference sequence). Trimming removed 5 bases from V and 9 bases from J; junction bases left unmatched: 9. Written as DNA, the CDR3 is TGTGCCAGCAGTCCGACAAGGACAGGGGGCTGTGAGCAGTTCTTC. Encoded protein: CASSPTRTGGCEQFF.